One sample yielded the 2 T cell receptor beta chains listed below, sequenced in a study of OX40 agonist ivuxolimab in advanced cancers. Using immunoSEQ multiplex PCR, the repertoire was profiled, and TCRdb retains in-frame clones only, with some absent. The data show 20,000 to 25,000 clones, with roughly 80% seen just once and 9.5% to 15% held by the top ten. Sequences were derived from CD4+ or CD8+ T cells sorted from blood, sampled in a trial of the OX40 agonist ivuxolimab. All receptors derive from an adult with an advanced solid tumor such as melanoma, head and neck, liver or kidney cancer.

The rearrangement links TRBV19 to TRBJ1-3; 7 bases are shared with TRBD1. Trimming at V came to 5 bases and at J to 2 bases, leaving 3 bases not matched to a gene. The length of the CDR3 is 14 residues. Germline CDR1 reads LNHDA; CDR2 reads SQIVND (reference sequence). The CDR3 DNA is TGTGCCAGTAGTGAGGGGGCTGCTGGAAACACCATATATTTT. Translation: CASSEGAAGNTIYF.

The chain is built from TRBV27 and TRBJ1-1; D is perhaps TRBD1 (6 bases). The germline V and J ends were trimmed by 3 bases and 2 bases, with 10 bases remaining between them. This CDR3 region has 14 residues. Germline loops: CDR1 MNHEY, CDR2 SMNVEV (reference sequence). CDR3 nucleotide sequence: TGTGCCAGCAGTTTTCAGGGGCTAAACACTGAAGCTTTCTTT. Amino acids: CASSFQGLNTEAFF.